This T cell receptor (beta chain) was recovered during a study of cytomegalovirus exposure and HLA in healthy donors. As for the study in general: Some 90 million unique TCRs from HLA-typed donors were held in an early data release.

It was with 60 Vbeta and 13 Jbeta primers that the PCR ran. Only in-frame clones appear in the TCRdb table, and some are missing; sequencing was by immunoSEQ multiplex PCR. The profile shows 150,000 to 200,000 clones, roughly 79% of them singletons. V lost 2 bases, J lost 2 bases, and 13 bases lay in between. There are 15 residues in the CDR3. The germline V gene has CDR1 MNHEY and CDR2 SMNVEV (reference sequence). It was healthy bone marrow donors who served as donors. As to this clone: Its antigen is unknown.

Overall study results and limits: Previous analysis showed most TCR beta V segments were productive about 87% or about 30% of the time. In a later analysis, most CMV-associated TCR beta chains appeared HLA-restricted.

V is TRBV27 and J is TRBJ2-7; weak D call: TRBD2 (5 bases). The sequencing input was PBMCs. This sequence originates from a middle-aged woman in good health and CMV-seronegative. The DNA of the CDR3 is TGTGCCAGCAGTTTAGCGCCACTAGGTCCCTACGAGCAGTACTTC. It codes for CASSLAPLGPYEQYF.